This TCR beta chain was captured in a study of regulatory and conventional T cells in RAG deficiency. The germline CDR1 and CDR2 sequences are SGHTS and YDEGEE. V shed 3 bases and J shed 5 bases, with 11 bases lying between them. The CDR3 is 14 amino acids. Some clones are missing from TCRdb's copy, which holds only in-frame ones; the method was immunoSEQ multiplex PCR. The sample holds approximately 46,000 clones, more than 80% seen once. The sorted conventional CD4+ T cells were CD25-low and CD127-high, with genomic DNA sequenced. The data were also submitted as part of a second study, on regulatory T cells. That source adds: The primer mix had 52 TRBV and 13 TRBJ primers. Regulatory T cells showed the strongest V-J pair restriction and V/J gene skewing among patient repertoires.

Material: CD4+ effector T cells sorted from blood. The receptor was derived from a human donor in good health. V usage is TRBV5-8 and J usage is TRBJ1-4, with D maybe TRBD1 (5 bases). This CDR3 reads CASSSGGANEKLFF. The DNA for the CDR3 is TGTGCCAGCAGCTCCGGGGGTGCGAATGAAAAACTGTTTTTT.